The clone carrying this T cell receptor beta chain has a single count. Assay used: immunoSEQ multiplex PCR; TCRdb lists only in-frame clones, some missing. The sample carries about 250,000 clones, around 83% recorded once. This entry comes from a study of blood T cell repertoires in COVID-19. The CDR3 length is 13 residues. The V end was cut by 4 bases, the J end by 5 bases, with 12 bases between. Germline assignment: CDR1 SGHTS and CDR2 YDEGEE. The receptor's source is a man aged 80 or over with acute or convalescent COVID-19. The chain has TRBV5-8 and TRBJ1-2; D is unclear. The sequenced sample was peripheral blood. The CDR3 DNA sequence: TGTGCCAGCAGCGGAGTTCCTGTGTATGGCTACACCTTC. As protein: CASSGVPVYGYTF. Full variable domain (missing parts from reference TRBV5-8 and TRBJ1-2): EAGVTQSPTHLIKTRGQQATLRCSPISGHTSVYWYQQALGLGLQFLLWYDEGEERNRGNFPPRFSGRQFPNYSSELNVNALELEDSALYLCASSGVPVYGYTFGSGTRLTVV.